The 26 T cell receptor beta chains given below trace back to one sample, sequenced in a study of T-cell reconstitution after alpha-beta-depleted transplantation in children. Unique molecular identifiers were incorporated into the prepared TCRbeta library. TCRdb recomputed calls from the PCR reads with MiXCR, one row per CDR3 protein. The sample carries over 70,000 distinct CDR3 sequences, 10% to 15% recorded once. The sequenced sample was PBMCs from the stem cell graft donor, obtained from the stem cell graft. The receptors derive from a human donor who donated a stem cell graft to a child with inherited bone marrow failure.

There are many counts of this clonotype. This chain joins TRBV5-1 and TRBJ2-1; the match to TRBD2 covers 8 bases. The germline CDR1 and CDR2 sequences are SGHRS and YFSETQ. This CDR3 comprises 18 residues. With 3 bases clipped from V and 7 bases from J, the junction kept 18 bases outside the gene matches. The CDR3 nucleotides are TGCGCCAGCAGCTCTCCCCCCGGGGGAGCGGGAGTCTCAAATGAGCAGTTCTTC. It translates to CASSSPPGGAGVSNEQFF.

This clonotype was found many times. The chain is built from TRBV7-4 and TRBJ2-1; D perhaps matches TRBD2 (6 bases). Trimming removed 5 bases from V and 5 bases from J, with 37 bases in between. CDR3 length equals 22 residues. Per the germline V gene, CDR1 is SGHVT and CDR2 is SQSDAQ. CDR3 protein: CASSPSRWSGERVKWYNNEQFF. The DNA of the CDR3 is TGTGCCAGCAGCCCTTCGAGATGGTCGGGAGAGAGGGTGAAATGGTACAACAATGAGCAGTTCTTC.

This clonotype was observed many times. The chain has TRBV5-1 and TRBJ1-1; D possibly corresponds to TRBD1 (5 bases). The CDR3 consists of 16 residues. The V and J ends lost 1 base and 0 bases respectively, with 13 bases between them. Germline V gene data show CDR1 as SGHRS and CDR2 as YFSETQ. The CDR3 region has the DNA TGCGCCAGCAGCTTGCAGGGCGGGGGTTTGAACACTGAAGCTTTCTTT. Protein sequence: CASSLQGGGLNTEAFF.

This clonotype has a handful of counts. CDR3 residues: CSATRPQETQYF. The CDR3 coding sequence is TGCAGTGCTACCCGTCCTCAAGAGACCCAGTACTTC. The chain recombines TRBV20-1 with TRBJ2-5; no clear D gene. Trimming took off 4 bases at V and 2 bases at J, with 8 bases between the two ends. CDR1 DFQATT and CDR2 SNEGSKA come from the germline V gene (reference sequence). The CDR3 has 12 residues.

This rearrangement joins TRBV7-6 to TRBJ2-2; 10 bases agree with TRBD1. The V gene's germline CDR1 is SGHVS and CDR2 FNYEAQ. This CDR3 region has 15 residues. Losses at the gene ends were 5 bases for V and 5 bases for J; bases not matched to a gene: 5. CDR3 nucleotide sequence: TGTGCCAGCAGCCCGAGACAGGGGGCAACCGGGGAGCTGTTTTTT. Its translation is CASSPRQGATGELFF.

This clonotype was seen a few times. The rearrangement uses TRBV7-3 and TRBJ2-5; TRBD1 or TRBD2 may be the D gene (5 bases each). The CDR3 runs 16 residues. The V gene lost 1 base and the J gene lost 0 bases, with 12 bases spanning the gap. Germline V gives CDR1 SGHTA, CDR2 FQGTGA. CDR3 region: CASSLNPGQDQETQYF. The CDR3 DNA reads as TGTGCCAGCAGCTTAAATCCGGGGCAGGACCAAGAGACCCAGTACTTC.

This clonotype is categorized as medium-sized. V usage is TRBV20-1 and J usage is TRBJ2-7; D is undetermined. V dropped 3 bases and J dropped 5 bases, with 14 bases sitting between them. CDR1 is DFQATT and CDR2 is SNEGSKA in the germline V gene (reference sequence). This CDR3 comprises 13 residues. The CDR3 DNA follows: TGCAGTGCTAGTAAAGGGAAGGTCGACGAGCAGTACTTC. Its protein product is CSASKGKVDEQYF.

This clonotype has ten or more counts. The J gene is TRBJ2-1, the V gene TRBV3-1; the D gene could be TRBD1 or TRBD2 (5 bases each). Deletions cut 0 bases from V and 3 bases from J, with 9 bases between. Germline CDR1 and CDR2: LGHDT and YNNKEL (reference sequence). The CDR3 has 15 amino acids. The CDR3 reads CASSQDVGDYNEQFF. In DNA, the CDR3 is TGTGCCAGCAGCCAAGATGTGGGGGACTACAATGAGCAGTTCTTC.

This clonotype has a count of ten or more. The V call is TRBV7-2, the J call TRBJ2-3, with TRBD2 matching over 9 bases. CDR1 is SGHTA, CDR2 FQGNSA, per germline. J was trimmed by 4 bases and V by 4 bases; bases with no gene match: 21. CDR3 size: 20 residues. The CDR3 DNA reads as TGTGCCAGCAGCTCTTTGCTGCTAGCGGGACTCTCTAGCAGTCCAGATACGCAGTATTTT. This translates into CASSSLLLAGLSSSPDTQYF.

This clonotype has ten or more counts. This chain connects TRBV28 to TRBJ1-6; weak D call: TRBD1 (6 bases). Germline V gene data show CDR1 as MDHEN and CDR2 as SYDVKM. Trimming took off 4 bases at V and 10 bases at J, with 11 bases between the two ends. The CDR3 runs 13 residues. The CDR3 reads CASSSWGLSPLHF. CDR3 DNA: TGTGCCAGCAGTTCCTGGGGGCTCTCACCCCTCCACTTT.

This clonotype was seen repeatedly, ten times or more. V is TRBV28 and J is TRBJ1-6; 7 bases are shared with TRBD1. This CDR3 is 14 amino acids long. CDR1 is MDHEN and CDR2 is SYDVKM in the germline V gene. J lost 9 bases, V lost 6 bases, and 8 bases had no gene match. In DNA form, the CDR3 reads TGTGCCAGCAGAACCAGGGGGTTCAGTTCACCCCTCCACTTT. This gives the protein CASRTRGFSSPLHF.

The chain uses TRBV9 and TRBJ2-2; D may be TRBD1 or TRBD2 (5 bases each). CDR3 length: 15 residues. With 0 bases removed from V and 6 bases from J, the gap between germline ends came to 12 bases. Looked up from germline, CDR1 is SGDLS and CDR2 is YYNGEE. The CDR3: CASSVETRGAGELFF. DNA of the CDR3: TGTGCCAGCAGCGTAGAAACTAGAGGGGCCGGGGAGCTGTTTTTT. Together with reference TRBV9 and TRBJ2-2, the CDR3 gives the full variable domain: DSGVTQTPKHLITATGQRVTLRCSPRSGDLSVYWYQQSLDQGLQFLIQYYNGEERAKGNILERFSAQQFPDLHSELNLSSLELGDSALYFCASSVETRGAGELFFGEGSRLTVL.

Many counts were recorded for this clonotype. The rearrangement uses TRBV4-3 and TRBJ1-4, with 9 positions matching TRBD1. The CDR3 totals 15 residues. With V trimmed by 2 bases and J by 6 bases, 4 bases remained unmatched. Germline V gene lookup returns CDR1 LGHNA and CDR2 YSLEER. CDR3: CASSQLRQGDEKLFF. The CDR3 nucleotides are TGCGCCAGCAGCCAACTGCGACAGGGGGATGAAAAACTGTTTTTT.

This chain joins TRBV7-8 and TRBJ2-7; D unresolved. The CDR3 totals 12 residues. CDR1 is SGHVS and CDR2 is FQNEAQ in the germline V gene. V was shortened by 5 bases and J by 6 bases, with 11 bases between the two germline ends. CDR3 coding DNA: TGTGCCAGCAGCCCCAACCTCGGCGAGCAGTACTTC. Translating gives CASSPNLGEQYF.

This chain links TRBV5-4 with TRBJ2-4; perhaps TRBD1 as D (6 bases). The CDR3 runs 14 residues. V lost 1 base and J lost 8, with 13 bases in between. The germline V gene encodes CDR1 SGHNT and CDR2 YYREEE (reference sequence). CDR3 nucleotide sequence: TGTGCCAGCAGCTTGAGCCTAGCAGGGGACATTCAGTACTTC. It yields the protein CASSLSLAGDIQYF.

The chain has TRBV6-6 and TRBJ2-7; D gene unclear. In germline, CDR1 is MNHNY, CDR2 SVGAGI (reference sequence). The CDR3 runs to 11 residues. Trimming took 6 bases from V and 2 from J, leaving 5 bases between them. The DNA for the CDR3 is TGTGCCAGCAGATCGACCTACGAGCAGTACTTC. Translating it yields CASRSTYEQYF.

The chain is built from TRBV21-1 and TRBJ2-7; TRBD1, the D gene given by the table, was not confirmed from the DNA. TRBV21-1 is a listed pseudogene. The CDR3 loop spans 17 amino acids. As DNA, the CDR3 is TGTGCCAGCAGCTCCCACCGACAGGGGGCCAGCACCTACGAGCAGTACTTC. The encoded protein is CASSSHRQGASTYEQYF.

In its sample, this clonotype was seen many times. The CDR3 protein is CASSYSGSGSYEQYF. CDR3 bases: TGTGCCAGCAGTTACTCAGGAAGCGGTTCCTACGAGCAGTACTTC. The chain has TRBV6-5 and TRBJ2-7; TRBD2 might be the D (5 bases). The CDR3 consists of 15 residues. Germline loops: CDR1 MNHEY, CDR2 SVGAGI. The V and J ends lost 0 bases and 1 base respectively, with 10 bases between them.

This clonotype has at least ten counts. The V and J genes are TRBV7-9 and TRBJ1-5; D call uncertain. This CDR3 has 12 residues. Trimming shortened V by 2 bases and J by 8 bases, and 7 bases separated the two germline ends. CDR1 is SEHNR, CDR2 FQNEAQ, per germline (reference sequence). CDR3 sequence: CASSLLGKPQHF. The CDR3 DNA follows: TGTGCCAGCAGCTTACTGGGAAAGCCCCAGCATTTT.

This clonotype showed up just a few times. The chain links TRBV7-2 to TRBJ2-7, with D maybe TRBD1 (5 bases). This CDR3 comprises 13 residues. Trimming took 5 bases from V and 5 from J, leaving 13 bases between them. CDR1 is SGHTA, CDR2 FQGNSA, per germline. The CDR3 nucleotides read TGTGCCAGCAGCCCGCCGTCCAGGGACGAGCAGTACTTC. Its translation: CASSPPSRDEQYF.

Ten or more counts support this clonotype. This chain connects TRBV5-1 to TRBJ2-1; D remains unclear. Between the trimmed V and J ends, which lost 0 bases and 4 bases, there was a span of 11 bases. Per germline, CDR1 SGHRS and CDR2 YFSETQ. This CDR3 region has 15 residues. The CDR3 spells CASSLEAATYNEQFF. The CDR3 DNA follows: TGCGCCAGCAGCTTGGAGGCAGCTACGTACAATGAGCAGTTCTTC.

This clonotype came up many times. V usage is TRBV2 and J usage is TRBJ1-6; 8 nucleotides agree with TRBD1. The CDR3 covers 16 residues. CDR1 and CDR2 (germline): SNHLY, FYNNEI. Germline trimming cut 5 bases from V and 9 bases from J; bases unmatched to any gene: 12. In nucleotides, the CDR3 is TGTGCCAGCAGTATACCTTTCGGACAGGGTGGTTCACCCCTCCACTTT. Encoded protein: CASSIPFGQGGSPLHF.

The table lists this clonotype with many counts. The rearrangement uses TRBV23-1 and TRBJ1-4; D is ambiguous. TRBV23-1 is recorded as an ORF, its role being uncertain. Trimming stripped 7 bases from V and 4 bases from J, with 7 bases between. The length of the CDR3 is 12 residues. CDR3 nucleotides: TGCGCCAGCACGCAGGATAATGAAAAACTGTTTTTT. It yields the protein CASTQDNEKLFF.

This clonotype was observed many times. The chain couples TRBV7-8 to TRBJ1-1; tentative D call: TRBD1 (5 bases). Trimming pared 5 bases from V and 0 bases from J, leaving 10 bases between. CDR1 SGHVS and CDR2 FQNEAQ come from the germline V gene. CDR3 length equals 14 residues. CDR3 sequence: CASSQGRLNTEAFF. Written as DNA, the CDR3 is TGTGCCAGCAGCCAGGGACGGTTGAACACTGAAGCTTTCTTT.

On this clonotype itself: The junction shows a germline mismatch at one end, possibly a read error. J is TRBJ2-7 and V is TRBV4-2; either TRBD1 or TRBD2 may fit D (5 bases each). The germline V gene encodes CDR1 LGHNA and CDR2 YNFKEQ. The CDR3 has 15 residues. CDR3 DNA: TGTGCCATCAGCCCGGGGCTCACCCGCTCCTACGAGCAGTACTTC. It specifies CAISPGLTRSYEQYF.

This clonotype was recorded many times. The CDR3 DNA is TGCAGTGCTTACCCATGGGGGTCTAGCACAGATACGCAGTATTTT. This translates into CSAYPWGSSTDTQYF. The gene calls are TRBV20-1 and TRBJ2-3, with D perhaps given as TRBD1 or TRBD2 (5 bases each). Per germline, CDR1 DFQATT and CDR2 SNEGSKA (reference sequence). The CDR3 totals 15 residues. V shed 5 bases and J shed 0 bases, with 15 bases lying between them.